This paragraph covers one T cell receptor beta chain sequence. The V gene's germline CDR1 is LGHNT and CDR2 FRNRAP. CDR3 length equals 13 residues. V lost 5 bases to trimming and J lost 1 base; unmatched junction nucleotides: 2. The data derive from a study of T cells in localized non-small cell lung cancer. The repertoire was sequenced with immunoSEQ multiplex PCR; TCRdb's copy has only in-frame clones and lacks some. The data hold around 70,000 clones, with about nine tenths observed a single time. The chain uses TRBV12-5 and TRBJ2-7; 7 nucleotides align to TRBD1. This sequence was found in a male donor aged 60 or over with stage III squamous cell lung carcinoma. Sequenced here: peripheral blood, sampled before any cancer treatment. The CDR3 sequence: CASGATGSYEQYF. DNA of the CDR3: TGTGCTAGTGGTGCGACAGGGTCCTACGAGCAGTACTTC.